Detailed here is one TCR beta chain. Its antigen is undetermined. The record originates from a study of shared clonotypes between healthy human individuals. Study results and limitations: Tissues were not sampled, only blood, and their repertoires likely differ. Inspection by rarefaction showed sorted-subset sequencing to be incomplete despite large depth. Larger richness was generally estimated for naive than memory subsets.

The repertoire was sequenced with immunoSEQ multiplex PCR; TCRdb's copy has only in-frame clones and lacks some. The sample includes over 950,000 clones, roughly 77% seen only once; the top ten take 0.89%. The ends were cut back, 5 bases at V and 0 bases at J, with 15 bases in the middle. The germline V gene encodes CDR1 SGDLS and CDR2 YYNGEE. The CDR3 runs to 16 residues. This chain joins TRBV9 and TRBJ1-3, with D perhaps matching TRBD1 (6 bases). The specimen was memory CD4+ T cells from PBMCs. The sample's subset: CD45RA-negative fraction. This TCR came from a young man in good health. Some clones in this sample may be carry-over from other donors' samples. The CDR3 region has the DNA TGTGCCAGCAGTCTTCGAGGGGGTGGCTCTGGAAACACCATATATTTT. This sequence encodes CASSLRGGGSGNTIYF.